Below are 25 T cell receptor beta chains sequenced from a single sample in a study of T cell responses to AZD1222 COVID-19 vaccine. Sequencing was performed with immunoSEQ multiplex PCR; in TCRdb, only in-frame clones are kept and a portion is missing. This sample carries around 92,000 clones, about nine tenths of them seen once, and the ten largest clones take about a fifth. This material consisted of peripheral blood, taken on day 0 of AZD1222 vaccination. The receptors originated from an adult in good health.

The genes are TRBV19 and TRBJ1-3; 7 bases map to TRBD1. CDR1 and CDR2 (germline): LNHDA, SQIVND (reference sequence). The CDR3 extends over 16 amino acids. J gave up 1 base and V 5 bases, and 8 bases lay outside the gene matches. The CDR3 coding sequence is TGTGCCAGTAGTTCCCACTCAGGGGGATCTGGAAACACCATATATTTT. This codes for CASSSHSGGSGNTIYF.

The V and J genes are TRBV11-2 and TRBJ1-3; D is unclear. This CDR3 comprises 14 residues. Germline lookup yields CDR1 SGHAT and CDR2 FQNNGV. Trimming pared 1 base from V and 0 bases from J, leaving 4 bases between. The CDR3 protein is CASSLGYSGNTIYF. CDR3 sequence (DNA): TGTGCCAGCAGCTTAGGATACTCTGGAAACACCATATATTTT.

The chain employs TRBV19 and TRBJ2-2, with a tentative D call TRBD2 (5 bases). The CDR3 is made up of 16 amino acids. V dropped 0 bases and J dropped 5 bases, with 13 bases sitting between them. Per germline, CDR1 LNHDA and CDR2 SQIVND (reference sequence). CDR3 sequence (DNA): TGTGCCAGTAGTATAGACGATACCTCGGGGACCGGGGAGCTGTTTTTT. This translates into CASSIDDTSGTGELFF. The entire variable domain, with the rest obtained from reference TRBV19 and TRBJ2-2, is as follows: DGGITQSPKYLFRKEGQNVTLSCEQNLNHDAMYWYRQDPGQGLRLIYYSQIVNDFQKGDIAEGYSVSREKKESFPLTVTSAQKNPTAFYLCASSIDDTSGTGELFFGEGSRLTVL.

This chain links TRBV5-4 with TRBJ2-2; 9 bases agree with TRBD2. The V and J ends lost 3 bases and 7 bases, in that order; junction bases with no gene match: 13. The germline CDR1 and CDR2 sequences are SGHNT and YYREEE (reference sequence). The CDR3 extends over 17 amino acids. The CDR3 coding sequence is TGTGCCAGCAGCTCCCCCGCGGGGGGGCCCCACGGCGGGGAGCTGTTTTTT. This translates into CASSSPAGGPHGGELFF.

The rearrangement links TRBV3-1 (or the pseudogene TRBV3-2) to TRBJ2-1; 7 bases line up with TRBD2. Trimming cost V 3 bases and J 0 bases; bases outside gene matches: 5. The CDR3 totals 16 residues. CDR1 LGHDT and CDR2 YNNKEL come from the germline V gene (reference sequence). In nucleotides, the CDR3 is TGTGCCAGCAGCCATGGGCGGGGGAGCTCCTACAATGAGCAGTTCTTC. Amino acid sequence: CASSHGRGSSYNEQFF.

The chain uses TRBV11-2 and TRBJ2-7; TRBD1 agrees at 9 bases. Germline V gene sequence: CDR1 SGHAT, CDR2 FQNNGV. V lost 6 bases and J lost 4; bases outside the gene matches: 13. The CDR3 runs 16 residues. CDR3 amino acids: CASRPGWDRAFYEQYF. The DNA for the CDR3 is TGTGCCAGCAGACCTGGGTGGGACAGGGCCTTTTACGAGCAGTACTTC.

J is TRBJ2-6 and V is TRBV19; no clear D. Germline CDR1 LNHDA, CDR2 SQIVND (reference sequence). CDR3 length equals 15 residues. The germline V and J ends were trimmed by 3 bases and 0 bases, with 6 bases remaining between them. The CDR3: CASSIGSSGANVLTF. The DNA of the CDR3 is TGTGCCAGTAGTATCGGCAGCTCTGGGGCCAACGTCCTGACTTTC. Combining the CDR3 with reference TRBV19 and TRBJ2-6 gives the whole variable domain DGGITQSPKYLFRKEGQNVTLSCEQNLNHDAMYWYRQDPGQGLRLIYYSQIVNDFQKGDIAEGYSVSREKKESFPLTVTSAQKNPTAFYLCASSIGSSGANVLTFGAGSRLTVL.

The rearrangement links TRBV19 to TRBJ2-1; perhaps TRBD1 as D (6 bases). Germline V gene data show CDR1 as LNHDA and CDR2 as SQIVND (reference sequence). The length of the CDR3 is 18 residues. V gave up 5 bases and J gave up 0 bases, with 20 bases separating them. The CDR3 DNA reads TGTGCCAGTAGTCCGGGACACCTAGTTTTGAGCTCCTACAATGAGCAGTTCTTC. It codes for CASSPGHLVLSSYNEQFF.

This clone was recorded only once. The CDR3 sequence: CASSQATGVVEKLFF. CDR3 DNA: TGTGCCAGCAGCCAAGCGACAGGGGTGGTTGAAAAACTGTTTTTT. The chain employs TRBV3-1 (or the pseudogene TRBV3-2) and TRBJ1-4, with TRBD1 identical over 8 bases. The germline V gene encodes CDR1 LGHDT and CDR2 YNNKEL (reference sequence). The V and J ends lost 1 base and 7 bases, in that order; junction bases with no gene match: 5. The CDR3 has 15 amino acids.

The J gene is TRBJ2-1, the V gene TRBV6-2 or TRBV6-3; maybe TRBD1 (5 bases). Germline CDR1 and CDR2: MNHEY and SVGEGT. Trimming shortened V by 0 bases and J by 9 bases, and 9 bases separated the two germline ends. The CDR3 totals 13 residues. Written as DNA, the CDR3 is TGTGCCAGCAGTTACTCTGGGGCACGTGAGCAGTTCTTC. It translates to CASSYSGAREQFF.

The V and J genes are TRBV2 and TRBJ2-5, with 13 nucleotides matching TRBD2. The CDR3 spans 15 residues. Germline-derived CDR1 and CDR2 are SNHLY and FYNNEI. Trimming took 4 bases from V and 9 from J; bases not matched to a gene: 8. The CDR3 region is CASSGLAGGAGAQYF. The DNA for the CDR3 is TGTGCCAGCAGTGGACTAGCGGGGGGCGCAGGGGCCCAGTACTTC. The full variable domain, rest sourced from reference TRBV2 and TRBJ2-5, is EPEVTQTPSHQVTQMGQEVILRCVPISNHLYFYWYRQILGQKVEFLVSFYNNEISEKSEIFDDQFSVERPDGSNFTLKIRSTKLEDSAMYFCASSGLAGGAGAQYFGPGTRLLVL.

The chain links TRBV13 to TRBJ1-1; perhaps TRBD1 as D (5 bases). Germline assignment: CDR1 PRHDT and CDR2 FYEKMQ (reference sequence). Trimming shortened V by 5 bases and J by 6 bases, and 10 bases separated the two germline ends. The CDR3 sequence is 12 residues long. This CDR3 reads CASSPGGAEAFF. The CDR3, as DNA: TGTGCCAGCAGCCCCGGGGGGGCTGAAGCTTTCTTT.

This sequence joins TRBV6-5 and TRBJ1-2, with unresolved D. CDR3 length: 14 residues. From germline, CDR1 is MNHEY and CDR2 SVGAGI. Trimming stripped 2 bases from V and 3 bases from J, with 10 bases between. CDR3 DNA: TGTGCCAGCAGTTACCAACCGGAGTACTATGGCTACACCTTC. Its protein is CASSYQPEYYGYTF.

The V call is TRBV29-1, the J call TRBJ1-2; D unresolved. The germline V gene has CDR1 SQVTM and CDR2 ANQGSEA. CDR3 length: 11 residues. V was shortened by 7 bases and J by 5 bases, with 11 bases between the two germline ends. The CDR3 nucleotides read TGCAGCGCGACGGGTCCATATGGCTACACCTTC. Protein sequence: CSATGPYGYTF.

V gene TRBV18 combines with J gene TRBJ1-3; maybe TRBD1 (6 bases). This CDR3 is 15 amino acids long. V lost 0 bases and J 2 bases, leaving 8 bases between the germline ends. Germline V gene data show CDR1 as KGHSH and CDR2 as LQKENI. CDR3 bases: TGTGCCAGCTCACCACCCAGGACAGCTGGAAACACCATATATTTT. This sequence encodes CASSPPRTAGNTIYF.

The chain has TRBV19 and TRBJ2-3; 9 nucleotides agree with TRBD2. Germline V gene data show CDR1 as LNHDA and CDR2 as SQIVND (reference sequence). Trimming cost V 7 bases and J 3 bases; bases outside gene matches: 8. The CDR3 consists of 15 residues. CDR3 amino acids: CASKDSGGITDTQYF. As DNA, the CDR3 is TGTGCCAGTAAGGATAGCGGGGGCATAACAGATACGCAGTATTTT.

This clone was counted once. The V call is TRBV5-6, the J call TRBJ2-2; 10 bases align to TRBD2. The junction had 7 bases not matched to a gene; V was cut back by 4 bases and J by 4 bases. This CDR3 contains 16 residues. From germline, CDR1 is SGHDT and CDR2 YYEEEE. CDR3 in amino acids: CASSPKRGGSTGELFF. The CDR3 nucleotides read TGTGCCAGCAGCCCAAAGCGGGGGGGATCCACCGGGGAGCTGTTTTTT.

This chain links TRBV5-1 with TRBJ2-3; the match to TRBD1 covers 10 bases. V dropped 8 bases and J dropped 5; count of bases not matched to a gene: 8. The CDR3 extends over 14 amino acids. Looked up from germline, CDR1 is SGHRS and CDR2 is YFSETQ. DNA for the CDR3: TGCGCCAGTTATCTGGGACAGGGGTTAGATACGCAGTATTTT. Its protein product is CASYLGQGLDTQYF.

The chain uses TRBV30 and TRBJ1-2; no reliable D call. The V end lost 4 bases, the J end lost 7 bases, and 10 bases lay between the germline ends. Germline lookup yields CDR1 GTSNPN and CDR2 SVGIG (reference sequence). This CDR3 contains 11 residues. The CDR3 spells CAWMAVFGYTF. The CDR3 DNA is TGTGCCTGGATGGCGGTGTTTGGCTACACCTTC.

This clone was detected a few times. The V call is TRBV5-1, the J call TRBJ2-7, with no clear D. The CDR3 has 13 amino acids. Germline lookup yields CDR1 SGHRS and CDR2 YFSETQ. V lost 1 base and J lost 5, with 10 bases in between. CDR3 in DNA: TGCGCCAGCAGCTTGCTCTTCCCGCACGAGCAGTACTTC. Protein product: CASSLLFPHEQYF.

The rearrangement links TRBV24-1 to TRBJ2-1, with 8 bases that match TRBD2. The CDR3 length is 16 residues. Trimming took 3 bases from V and 6 from J; bases not matched to a gene: 9. In germline, CDR1 is KGHDR, CDR2 SFDVKD. The CDR3 DNA sequence: TGTGCCACCAGTGATGCCGGGCGGGGGGCCTTCAATGAGCAGTTCTTC. It codes for CATSDAGRGAFNEQFF.

The gene calls are TRBV19 and TRBJ1-5; D call uncertain. The V and J ends lost 7 bases and 4 bases respectively, with 20 bases between them. Germline V gives CDR1 LNHDA, CDR2 SQIVND (reference sequence). The CDR3 length is 16 residues. The chain's CDR3 is CASTGIMAGYNQPQHF. In DNA form, the CDR3 reads TGTGCCAGTACGGGGATCATGGCAGGTTATAATCAGCCCCAGCATTTT.

The chain is built from TRBV28 and TRBJ1-2; D perhaps matches TRBD1 (6 bases). CDR1 MDHEN and CDR2 SYDVKM come from the germline V gene. V was trimmed by 2 bases and J by 10 bases, leaving 20 bases between them. The CDR3 runs 15 residues. The chain's CDR3 is CASSLSAPTGFDYTF. In DNA, the CDR3 is TGTGCCAGCAGTTTAAGTGCCCCTACAGGGTTTGACTACACCTTC.

The genes are TRBV6-6 and TRBJ1-1; D is possibly TRBD1 (6 bases). This CDR3 is built from 16 residues. In germline, CDR1 is MNHNY, CDR2 SVGAGI (reference sequence). Trimming took off 6 bases at V and 4 bases at J, with 21 bases between the two ends. The CDR3 loop reads CASSRSGAVLGTEAFF. CDR3 DNA sequence: TGTGCCAGCAGCCGATCGGGGGCTGTGTTGGGCACTGAAGCTTTCTTT.

The J gene is TRBJ1-2, the V gene TRBV5-1; D gene unclear. In germline, CDR1 is SGHRS, CDR2 YFSETQ. V was clipped by 3 bases and J by 0 bases, with 21 bases between them. CDR3 length: 18 amino acids. In DNA form, the CDR3 reads TGCGCCAGCAGCTCCTATAAAATGGAAGGCGGAGCTAACTATGGCTACACCTTC. Amino acids: CASSSYKMEGGANYGYTF.